Listed here are 32 T cell receptor beta chains from one sample, sequenced in a study of patients and donors after allogeneic stem cell transplantation. TCRdb recomputed calls from the RT-PCR reads with MiXCR, one row per CDR3 protein. The sample lists 25,000 to 35,000 distinct CDR3 sequences, 6.8% occurring once. Specimen: blood, either unsorted or a sorted T cell fraction (not recorded which). Receptor source: a human donor who was either an allogeneic HSCT recipient or a stem cell or donor lymphocyte infusion donor (not recorded which). It is not recorded whose cells these are; they may come from a transplant donor.

This clonotype was seen a handful of times. The V call is TRBV3-1, the J call TRBJ2-7; the match to TRBD2 covers 12 bases. The CDR3 sequence is 14 residues long. The ends lost 4 bases at V and 5 bases at J; junction bases unmatched: 3. Looked up from germline, CDR1 is LGHDT and CDR2 is YNNKEL (reference sequence). CDR3 sequence: CASSPGLAGHEQYF. The CDR3, as DNA: TGTGCCAGCAGCCCGGGACTAGCGGGCCACGAGCAGTACTTC.

Many counts were recorded for this clonotype. V is TRBV6-5 and J is TRBJ1-4; 9 bases line up with TRBD1. The J segment lost 6 bases and the V segment lost 2 bases, leaving 4 bases of the junction unmatched. CDR1 MNHEY and CDR2 SVGAGI come from the germline V gene. The CDR3 totals 15 residues. CDR3 protein: CASSYRGTGHEKLFF. The CDR3 DNA follows: TGTGCCAGCAGTTACAGGGGGACAGGGCATGAAAAACTGTTTTTT.

This clonotype appeared many times. The chain employs TRBV28 and TRBJ2-3; TRBD1 is a possible D gene (8 bases). The germline CDR1 and CDR2 sequences are MDHEN and SYDVKM. V was cut by 6 bases and J by 1 base, with 17 bases left in between. The CDR3 length is 16 residues. In nucleotides, the CDR3 is TGTGCCAGCAGCCCAGGGGGCGGGAGTGGCACAGATACGCAGTATTTT. Its translation: CASSPGGGSGTDTQYF.

The CDR3 DNA is TGCGCCAGCAGCCAAAATCAGGGCGTAAAAGAGACCCAGTACTTC. Translated, it gives CASSQNQGVKETQYF. The chain joins TRBV4-1 to TRBJ2-5; a weak D match, TRBD1 (5 bases). The germline V gene has CDR1 MGHRA and CDR2 YSYEKL. Trimming shortened V by 2 bases and J by 3 bases, and 13 bases separated the two germline ends. The CDR3 is made up of 15 amino acids.

This clonotype was detected a few times. The V call is TRBV5-4, the J call TRBJ1-3; 7 bases agree with TRBD1. This CDR3 has 16 residues. From germline, CDR1 is SGHNT and CDR2 YYREEE (reference sequence). V was pared by 3 bases and J by 0 bases, with 6 bases of the junction left unmatched. The DNA of the CDR3 is TGTGCCAGCAGCTCCGGACAGGTTTCCTCTGGAAACACCATATATTTT. This translates into CASSSGQVSSGNTIYF.

This clonotype was observed a few times. The J gene is TRBJ2-6, the V gene TRBV6-6; D perhaps matches TRBD2 (5 bases). This CDR3 comprises 17 residues. The V and J ends lost 2 bases and 2 bases respectively, with 13 bases between them. CDR1 and CDR2 (germline): MNHNY, SVGAGI (reference sequence). This CDR3 reads CASSYPSGKAGANVLTF. For the CDR3, the DNA is TGTGCCAGCAGTTACCCGTCGGGGAAAGCTGGGGCCAACGTCCTGACTTTC.

V gene TRBV29-1 combines with J gene TRBJ2-7; 8 nucleotides align to TRBD2. The CDR3 length is 14 residues. J gave up 1 base and V 4 bases, and 6 bases lay outside the gene matches. The germline CDR1 and CDR2 sequences are SQVTM and ANQGSEA. The CDR3 here is CSVVRSGSSYEQYF. DNA for the CDR3: TGCAGCGTTGTTCGCAGCGGGAGTTCCTACGAGCAGTACTTC.

In its sample, this clonotype is medium-sized. The V call is TRBV24-1, the J call TRBJ2-5; no reliable D call. Looked up from germline, CDR1 is KGHDR and CDR2 is SFDVKD. This CDR3 contains 12 residues. With 9 bases removed from V and 5 bases from J, the gap between germline ends came to 12 bases. CDR3 region: CATSATEETQYF. As DNA, the CDR3 is TGTGCCACCTCCGCCACGGAGGAGACCCAGTACTTC.

This clonotype was found many times. The CDR3 is CASSRDSKVYGYTF. DNA of the CDR3: TGTGCCAGCAGTAGGGACAGTAAAGTCTATGGCTACACCTTC. The genes are TRBV12-3 or TRBV12-4 and TRBJ1-2; 7 bases are a match to TRBD1. The CDR3 consists of 14 residues. J gave up 4 bases and V 5 bases, and 7 bases lay outside the gene matches.

There are many counts of this clonotype. The chain couples TRBV28 to TRBJ2-5; D gene ambiguous. The CDR3 is made up of 10 amino acids. The V gene's germline CDR1 is MDHEN and CDR2 SYDVKM. The V end lost 6 bases, the J end lost 5 bases, and 4 bases lay between the germline ends. The CDR3 loop is CASRGETQYF. The CDR3 DNA follows: TGTGCCAGCAGAGGTGAGACCCAGTACTTC.

This clonotype came up many times. This chain connects TRBV28 to TRBJ1-4; D call uncertain. CDR1 is MDHEN and CDR2 is SYDVKM in the germline V gene. The CDR3 is 14 amino acids. Trimming cost V 3 bases and J 8 bases, with 13 bases left between them. The CDR3 DNA sequence: TGTGCCAGCAGTTTGGGTTCTCTAGGAGAAAAACTGTTTTTT. Its protein product is CASSLGSLGEKLFF.

This chain joins TRBV11-2 and TRBJ2-7; perhaps D is TRBD1 or TRBD2 (6 bases each). This CDR3 is built from 18 residues. Germline V gene data show CDR1 as SGHAT and CDR2 as FQNNGV. V gave up 2 bases and J gave up 4 bases, with 24 bases separating them. CDR3 sequence reads: CASSLTGGYRAGHYEQYF. CDR3 sequence (DNA): TGTGCCAGCAGCTTAACAGGAGGGTACAGGGCCGGTCATTACGAGCAGTACTTC.

This clonotype was seen ten or more times. This CDR3 is CASSQDLRARLEAFF. The CDR3 DNA reads as TGTGCCAGCAGCCAAGATCTCAGGGCCCGTCTTGAAGCTTTCTTT. The chain combines TRBV3-1 with TRBJ1-1, with TRBD1 as a possible D gene (5 bases). The CDR3 is 15 residues long. CDR1 LGHDT and CDR2 YNNKEL come from the germline V gene (reference sequence). V shed 0 bases and J shed 7 bases, with 15 bases lying between them. The variable domain in full, with the rest retrieved from reference TRBV3-1 and TRBJ1-1, is DTAVSQTPKYLVTQMGNDKSIKCEQNLGHDTMYWYKQDSKKFLKIMFSYNNKELIINETVPNRFSPKSPDKAHLNLHINSLELGDSAVYFCASSQDLRARLEAFFGQGTRLTVV.

Only a few counts were recorded for this clonotype. CDR3 amino acids: CASSLVATGIEQFF. In DNA, the CDR3 is TGTGCCAGCAGCCTAGTGGCGACCGGAATAGAGCAGTTCTTC. The chain joins TRBV7-9 to TRBJ2-1; D gene ambiguous. The CDR3 is 14 amino acids. Germline CDR1 and CDR2: SEHNR and FQNEAQ (reference sequence). Trimming cost V 5 bases and J 10 bases, with 18 bases left between them.

This clonotype has ten or more counts. The rearrangement uses TRBV3-1 and TRBJ2-7; D ambiguous. The germline gives CDR1 LGHDT, CDR2 YNNKEL (reference sequence). The V end lost 5 bases, the J end lost 10 bases, and 15 bases lay between the germline ends. This CDR3 has 12 amino acids. The CDR3 loop is CASSSSITSQYF. The CDR3 nucleotides read TGTGCCAGCAGCAGCTCTATTACGAGCCAGTACTTC.

This clonotype was detected a few times. V and J are TRBV6-6 and TRBJ2-3; TRBD2 might be the D (6 bases). Trimming removed 10 bases from V and 5 bases from J, with 16 bases in between. Germline CDR1 and CDR2: MNHNY and SVGAGI (reference sequence). The CDR3 sequence is 13 residues long. The CDR3 DNA is TGTGCCACAATGCGGGGTGCCAAAGATACGCAGTATTTT. As protein: CATMRGAKDTQYF.

This clonotype was seen a few times. The CDR3 loop is CASSEVLAGGGEQYF. The CDR3, as DNA: TGTGCCAGCAGTGAAGTCCTAGCGGGAGGAGGGGAGCAGTACTTC. The rearrangement uses TRBV2 and TRBJ2-7; 11 bases are shared with TRBD2. CDR1 is SNHLY, CDR2 FYNNEI, per germline. The V gene end was trimmed by 1 base and the J gene end by 7 bases; junction bases not matched to a gene: 6. The CDR3 covers 15 residues. The full variable domain, its missing parts supplied by reference TRBV2 and TRBJ2-7, is EPEVTQTPSHQVTQMGQEVILRCVPISNHLYFYWYRQILGQKVEFLVSFYNNEISEKSEIFDDQFSVERPDGSNFTLKIRSTKLEDSAMYFCASSEVLAGGGEQYFGPGTRLTVT.

This clonotype was observed at least ten times. The chain has TRBV28 and TRBJ2-4; a possible D gene is TRBD1 (6 bases). The ends were cut back, 2 bases at V and 1 base at J, with 12 bases in the middle. In germline, CDR1 is MDHEN, CDR2 SYDVKM. The CDR3 has 16 residues. CDR3 region: CASSLLGQLAKNIQYF. CDR3 DNA sequence: TGTGCCAGCAGTTTACTCGGACAGCTCGCCAAAAACATTCAGTACTTC.

The chain couples TRBV6-2 or TRBV6-3 to TRBJ2-7; 8 positions agree with TRBD2. This CDR3 comprises 14 residues. The germline CDR1 and CDR2 sequences are MNHEY and SVGEGT. The V gene end was trimmed by 6 bases and the J gene end by 3 bases; junction bases not matched to a gene: 7. The CDR3 sequence is CASSLGLVIYEQYF. The CDR3 region has the DNA TGTGCCAGCAGCCTGGGACTAGTTATCTACGAGCAGTACTTC.

This clonotype was seen ten or more times. This chain links TRBV7-9 with TRBJ1-1; TRBD1 is a possible D gene (5 bases). The length of the CDR3 is 16 residues. The germline V gene encodes CDR1 SEHNR and CDR2 FQNEAQ (reference sequence). Trimming took off 6 bases at V and 0 bases at J, with 17 bases between the two ends. The CDR3 spells CASSYLLRGVNTEAFF. CDR3 DNA: TGTGCCAGCAGTTACTTGTTACGGGGGGTGAACACTGAAGCTTTCTTT.

This clonotype was counted many times. The chain uses TRBV12-3 or TRBV12-4 and TRBJ2-7, with a tentative D call TRBD1 (5 bases). The CDR3 has 13 amino acids. Between the trimmed V and J ends, which lost 4 bases and 4 bases, there was a span of 11 bases. CDR3: CASSSRGSYEQYF. DNA of the CDR3: TGTGCCAGCAGTTCTAGGGGATCTTACGAGCAGTACTTC.

This clonotype has more than one count but fewer than ten. This sequence joins TRBV6-1 and TRBJ2-1; the match to TRBD2 covers 10 bases. V shed 4 bases, J shed 8 bases, and the junction held 5 bases outside the gene matches. CDR1 is MNHNS, CDR2 SASEGT, per germline. This CDR3 comprises 14 residues. CDR3 residues: CASSAASGSHEQFF. As DNA, the CDR3 is TGTGCCAGCAGTGCGGCTAGCGGGAGTCATGAGCAGTTCTTC.

This clonotype was detected ten times or more. This chain joins TRBV12-3 or TRBV12-4 and TRBJ2-2; D is unresolved. The CDR3 totals 11 residues. Trimming pared 8 bases from V and 9 bases from J, leaving 10 bases between. In nucleotides, the CDR3 is TGTGCCAGCTCCCTCGTTCGGGAGCTGTTTTTT. As protein: CASSLVRELFF.

This clonotype was observed many times. The chain carries TRBV18 and TRBJ1-2; D may be TRBD1 (6 bases). The CDR3 runs to 14 residues. Germline values: CDR1 KGHSH, CDR2 LQKENI. Trimming pared 3 bases from V and 6 bases from J, leaving 14 bases between. The chain's CDR3 is CASSPSRDMDGYTF. CDR3 nucleotides: TGTGCCAGCTCACCCTCCCGGGACATGGATGGCTACACCTTC. Full variable domain (outside the CDR3, taken from reference TRBV18 and TRBJ1-2): NAGVMQNPRHLVRRRGQEARLRCSPMKGHSHVYWYRQLPEEGLKFMVYLQKENIIDESGMPKERFSAEFPKEGPSILRIQQVVRGDSAAYFCASSPSRDMDGYTFGSGTRLTVV.

This clonotype was picked up a small number of times. The rearrangement links TRBV5-4 to TRBJ2-7; unclear D gene. The CDR3 runs 14 residues. Germline CDR1 and CDR2: SGHNT and YYREEE (reference sequence). V dropped 1 base and J dropped 5 bases, with 13 bases sitting between them. CDR3 sequence: CASSLSPQVHEQYF. DNA for the CDR3: TGTGCCAGCAGCTTGTCACCCCAAGTGCACGAGCAGTACTTC.

This clonotype has a count of ten or more. The rearrangement links TRBV28 to TRBJ2-3; 12 positions agree with TRBD2. Germline values: CDR1 MDHEN, CDR2 SYDVKM. The ends lost 9 bases at V and 11 bases at J; junction bases unmatched: 12. The CDR3 spans 14 residues. DNA of the CDR3: TGTGCCAGTAGACTAGCGGGAGTGAGGTGGGAGCAGTATTTT. It encodes CASRLAGVRWEQYF. The full variable domain, with the rest looked up from reference TRBV28 and TRBJ2-3, is DVKVTQSSRYLVKRTGEKVFLECVQDMDHENMFWYRQDPGLGLRLIYFSYDVKMKEKGDIPEGYSVSREKKERFSLILESASTNQTSMYLCASRLAGVRWEQYFGPGTRLTVL.

This clonotype has at least ten counts. One end of the junction fails to match germline, which may point to a read error. V is TRBV7-9 and J is TRBJ1-2; no firm D call. Germline values: CDR1 SEHNR, CDR2 FQNEAQ (reference sequence). This CDR3 is 11 amino acids long. The CDR3 loop reads CASSLGTTDYF. The CDR3 DNA is TGTGCCAGCAGCTTAGGGACGACTGACTACTTC.

Concerning this clonotype itself: Given a much more abundant clone one base away, this may be a read error. This sequence joins TRBV7-3 and TRBJ2-1, with a possible D match to TRBD2 (6 bases). In germline, CDR1 is SGHTA, CDR2 FQGTGA. The CDR3 loop spans 13 amino acids. The CDR3 region is CARSLGLGNEQFF. The CDR3 DNA reads TGTGCCAGAAGCTTGGGACTGGGCAATGAGCAGTTCTTC.

The chain recombines TRBV6-2 or TRBV6-3 with TRBJ2-1; 12 bases map to TRBD2. The CDR3 extends over 15 amino acids. V was pared by 4 bases and J by 6 bases, with 4 bases of the junction left unmatched. Germline CDR1 reads MNHEY; CDR2 reads SVGEGT. The chain's CDR3 is CASSSRTSGINEQFF. DNA for the CDR3: TGTGCCAGCAGTTCCCGGACTAGCGGGATCAATGAGCAGTTCTTC.

This clonotype was observed a few times. The genes are TRBV24-1 and TRBJ2-3; either TRBD1 or TRBD2 may supply D (5 bases each). Germline V gene lookup returns CDR1 KGHDR and CDR2 SFDVKD. The CDR3 has 15 amino acids. V gave up 3 bases and J gave up 1 base, with 10 bases separating them. CDR3 residues: CATSDGDDRTDTQYF. In DNA, the CDR3 is TGTGCCACCAGTGATGGGGACGACCGCACAGATACGCAGTATTTT.

V and J are TRBV28 and TRBJ2-3; 8 bases map to TRBD2. The CDR3 length is 16 residues. Germline V gene lookup returns CDR1 MDHEN and CDR2 SYDVKM. J lost 7 bases, V lost 8 bases, and 17 bases had no gene match. CDR3 bases: TGTGCCAGCCTCTCTTCTGGGCTAGCGGGTTATCATACGCAGTATTTT. Its translation: CASLSSGLAGYHTQYF.

This clonotype occurred many times. The genes are TRBV28 and TRBJ1-2; D call uncertain. The V end was cut by 3 bases, the J end by 0 bases, with 11 bases between. This CDR3 has 15 amino acids. CDR1 is MDHEN and CDR2 is SYDVKM in the germline V gene. CDR3 protein: CASSFRAAANYGYTF. CDR3 in DNA: TGTGCCAGCAGTTTCCGGGCCGCTGCTAACTATGGCTACACCTTC.